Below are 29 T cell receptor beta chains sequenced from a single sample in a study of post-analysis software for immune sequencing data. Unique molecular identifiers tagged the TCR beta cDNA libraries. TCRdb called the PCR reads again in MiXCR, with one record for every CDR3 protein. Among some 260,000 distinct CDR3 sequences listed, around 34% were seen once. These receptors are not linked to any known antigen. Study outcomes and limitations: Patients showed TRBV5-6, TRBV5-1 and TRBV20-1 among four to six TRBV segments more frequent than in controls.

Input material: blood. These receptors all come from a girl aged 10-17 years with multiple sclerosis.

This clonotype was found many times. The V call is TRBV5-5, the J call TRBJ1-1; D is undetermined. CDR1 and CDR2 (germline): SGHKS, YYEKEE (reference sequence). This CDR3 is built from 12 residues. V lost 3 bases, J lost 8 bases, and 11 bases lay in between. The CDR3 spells CASSSSVGEAFF. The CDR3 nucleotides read TGTGCCAGCAGCTCGTCTGTTGGGGAAGCTTTCTTT.

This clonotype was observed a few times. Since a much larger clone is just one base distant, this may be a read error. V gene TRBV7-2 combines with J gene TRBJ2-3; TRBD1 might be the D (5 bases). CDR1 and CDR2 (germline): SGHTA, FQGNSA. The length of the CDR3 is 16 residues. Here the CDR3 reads CASSLSGARQTDMQYF. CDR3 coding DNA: TGTGCCAGCAGCTTATCTGGCGCCAGGCAGACAGATATGCAGTATTTT.

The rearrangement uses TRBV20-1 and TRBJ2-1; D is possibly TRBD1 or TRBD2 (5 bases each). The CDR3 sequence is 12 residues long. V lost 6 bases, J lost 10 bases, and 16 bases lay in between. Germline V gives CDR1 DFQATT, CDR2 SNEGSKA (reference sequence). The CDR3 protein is CSAPAQGREQFF. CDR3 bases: TGCAGTGCCCCCGCGCAGGGACGCGAGCAGTTCTTC.

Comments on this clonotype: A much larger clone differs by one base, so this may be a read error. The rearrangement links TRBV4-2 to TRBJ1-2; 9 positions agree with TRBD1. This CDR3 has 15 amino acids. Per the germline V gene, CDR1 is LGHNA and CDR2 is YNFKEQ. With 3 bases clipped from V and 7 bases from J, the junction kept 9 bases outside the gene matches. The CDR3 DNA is TGTGCCAGCAGCCACCGGGACAGGGATCAAGGTGGCTACACCTTC. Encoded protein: CASSHRDRDQGGYTF.

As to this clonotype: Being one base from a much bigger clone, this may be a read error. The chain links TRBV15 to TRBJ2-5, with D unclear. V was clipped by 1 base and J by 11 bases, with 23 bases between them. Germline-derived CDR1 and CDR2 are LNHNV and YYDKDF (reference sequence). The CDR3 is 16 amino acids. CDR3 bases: TGTGCCACCAGCAGAGGATCAGGAACGGCCTACAATGAGCAGTACTTC. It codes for CATSRGSGTAYNEQYF.

The CDR3, as DNA: TGTGCCAGCAGTTTGGACTTTGCCTCCTACAATGAGCAGTTCTTC. Translation: CASSLDFASYNEQFF. The rearrangement joins TRBV12-3 or TRBV12-4 to TRBJ2-1; perhaps TRBD2 as D (5 bases). The CDR3 is made up of 15 amino acids. V shed 3 bases and J shed 0 bases, with 9 bases lying between them.

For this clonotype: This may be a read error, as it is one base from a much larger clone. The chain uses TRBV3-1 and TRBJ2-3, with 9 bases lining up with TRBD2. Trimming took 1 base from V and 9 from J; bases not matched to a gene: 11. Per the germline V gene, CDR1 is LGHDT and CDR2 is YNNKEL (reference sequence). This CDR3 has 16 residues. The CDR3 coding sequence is TGTGCCAGCAGCCAAGCGTCGGCTAGCGGGGTGGGGACGCAGTATTTT. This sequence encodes CASSQASASGVGTQYF.

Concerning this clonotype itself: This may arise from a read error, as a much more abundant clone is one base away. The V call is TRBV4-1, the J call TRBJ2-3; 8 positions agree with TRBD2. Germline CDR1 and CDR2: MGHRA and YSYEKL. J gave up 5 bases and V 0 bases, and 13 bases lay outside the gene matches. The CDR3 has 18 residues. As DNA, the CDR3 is TGCGCCAGCAGCCAAGATTGGGCCGGGGGACTAGTCGGAGATACGCAGTATTTT. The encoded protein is CASSQDWAGGLVGDTQYF.

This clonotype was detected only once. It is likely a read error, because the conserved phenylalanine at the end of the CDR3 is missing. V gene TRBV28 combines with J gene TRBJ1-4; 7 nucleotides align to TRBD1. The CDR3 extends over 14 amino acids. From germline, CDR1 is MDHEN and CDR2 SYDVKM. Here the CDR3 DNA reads TGTGCCAGCAGTCAATCAGGGGGTAATGAGAAACTGTTTTGT. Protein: CASSQSGGNEKLFC.

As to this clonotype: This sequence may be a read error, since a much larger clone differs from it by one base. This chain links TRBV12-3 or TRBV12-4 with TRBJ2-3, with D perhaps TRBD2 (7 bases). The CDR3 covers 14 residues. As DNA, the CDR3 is TGTGCCAGCAGCCGGCGGGGGCCGCCAGATGCGCAGTATTTT. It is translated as CASSRRGPPDAQYF.

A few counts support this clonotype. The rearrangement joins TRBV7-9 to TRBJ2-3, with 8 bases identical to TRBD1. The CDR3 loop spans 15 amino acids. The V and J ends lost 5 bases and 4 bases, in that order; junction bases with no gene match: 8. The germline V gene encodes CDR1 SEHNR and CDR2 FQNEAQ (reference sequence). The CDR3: CASSRDRGIADTQYF. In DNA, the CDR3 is TGTGCCAGCAGCCGAGACAGGGGAATCGCAGATACGCAGTATTTT.

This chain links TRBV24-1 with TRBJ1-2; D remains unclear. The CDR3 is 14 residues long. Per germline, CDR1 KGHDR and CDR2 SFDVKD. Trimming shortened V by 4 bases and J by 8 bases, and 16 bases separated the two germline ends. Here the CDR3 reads CATSDPQRYQGYTF. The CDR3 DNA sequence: TGTGCCACCAGTGACCCCCAACGGTACCAGGGCTACACCTTC.

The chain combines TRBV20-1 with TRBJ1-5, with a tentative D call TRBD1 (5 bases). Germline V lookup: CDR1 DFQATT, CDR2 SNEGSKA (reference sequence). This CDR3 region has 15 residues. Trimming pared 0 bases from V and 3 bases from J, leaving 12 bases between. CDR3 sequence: CSARDRGSYNQPQHF. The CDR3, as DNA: TGCAGTGCTAGAGATCGGGGCAGCTACAATCAGCCCCAGCATTTT.

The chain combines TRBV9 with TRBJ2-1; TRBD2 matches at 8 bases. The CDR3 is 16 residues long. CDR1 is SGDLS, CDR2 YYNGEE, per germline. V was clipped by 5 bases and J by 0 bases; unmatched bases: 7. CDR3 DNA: TGTGCCAGCAGTAGCCTAGCGGGTTCCTCCTACAATGAGCAGTTCTTC. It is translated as CASSSLAGSSYNEQFF. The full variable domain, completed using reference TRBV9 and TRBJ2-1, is DSGVTQTPKHLITATGQRVTLRCSPRSGDLSVYWYQQSLDQGLQFLIQYYNGEERAKGNILERFSAQQFPDLHSELNLSSLELGDSALYFCASSSLAGSSYNEQFFGPGTRLTVL.

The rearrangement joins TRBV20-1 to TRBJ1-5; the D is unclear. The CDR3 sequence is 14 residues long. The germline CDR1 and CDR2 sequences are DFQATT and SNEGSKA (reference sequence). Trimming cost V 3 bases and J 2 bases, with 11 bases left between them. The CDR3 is CSASLGSGNQPQHF. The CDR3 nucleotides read TGCAGTGCTAGTTTGGGGAGTGGCAATCAGCCCCAGCATTTT.

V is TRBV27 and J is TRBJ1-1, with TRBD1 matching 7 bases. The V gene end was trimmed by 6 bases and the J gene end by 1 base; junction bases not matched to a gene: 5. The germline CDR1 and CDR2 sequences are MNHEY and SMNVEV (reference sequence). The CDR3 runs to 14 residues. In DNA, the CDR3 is TGTGCCAGCAGGCTTACAGGGGAGAACACTGAAGCTTTCTTT. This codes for CASRLTGENTEAFF.

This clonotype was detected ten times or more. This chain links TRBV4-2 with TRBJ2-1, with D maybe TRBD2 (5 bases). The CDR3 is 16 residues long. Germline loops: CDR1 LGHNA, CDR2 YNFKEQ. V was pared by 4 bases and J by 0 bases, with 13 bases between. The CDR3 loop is CASSPKGGFSYNEQFF. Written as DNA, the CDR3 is TGTGCCAGCAGCCCTAAGGGCGGGTTCTCCTACAATGAGCAGTTCTTC.

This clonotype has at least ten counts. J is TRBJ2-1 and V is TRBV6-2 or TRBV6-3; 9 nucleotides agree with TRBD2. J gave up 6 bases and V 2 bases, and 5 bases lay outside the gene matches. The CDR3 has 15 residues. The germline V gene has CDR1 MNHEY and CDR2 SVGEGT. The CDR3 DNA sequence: TGTGCCAGCAGTTACCCCCCTAGCGGGGTCAATGAGCAGTTCTTC. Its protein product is CASSYPPSGVNEQFF.

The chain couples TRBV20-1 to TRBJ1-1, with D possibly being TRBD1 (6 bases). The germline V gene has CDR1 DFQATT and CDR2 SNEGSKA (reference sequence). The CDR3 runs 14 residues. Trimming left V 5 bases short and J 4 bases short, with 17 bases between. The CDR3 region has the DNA TGCAGTGCTCCGGGACACGGGAAGGGCACTGAAGCTTTCTTT. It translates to CSAPGHGKGTEAFF.

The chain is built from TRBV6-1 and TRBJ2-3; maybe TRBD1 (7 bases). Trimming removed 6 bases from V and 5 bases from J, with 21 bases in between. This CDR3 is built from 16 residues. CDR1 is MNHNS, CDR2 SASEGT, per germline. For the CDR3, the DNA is TGTGCCAGCAGGACAGGGAGGAGGGGATCCGGAGATACGCAGTATTTT. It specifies CASRTGRRGSGDTQYF.

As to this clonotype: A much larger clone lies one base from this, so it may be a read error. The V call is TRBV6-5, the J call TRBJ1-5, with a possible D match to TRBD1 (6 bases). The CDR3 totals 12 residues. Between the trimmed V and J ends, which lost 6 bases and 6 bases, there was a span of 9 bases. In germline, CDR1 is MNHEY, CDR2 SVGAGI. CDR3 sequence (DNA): TGTGCCAGCAGACGGGGGGCTCAGCCCCAGCATTTT. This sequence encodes CASRRGAQPQHF.

CDR3 nucleotide sequence: TGTGCCAGCAGTCAAATGAGGGAACAGGGGGCTATTACCGGCTACAATGAGCAGTTCTTC. It codes for CASSQMREQGAITGYNEQFF. This chain uses TRBV25-1 with TRBJ2-1; 9 nucleotides line up with TRBD1. The V gene's germline CDR1 is MGHDK and CDR2 SYGVNS. CDR3 length: 20 amino acids. J lost 3 bases, V lost 5 bases, and 20 bases had no gene match. The variable domain in full, with the rest retrieved from reference TRBV25-1 and TRBJ2-1, is EADIYQTPRYLVIGTGKKITLECSQTMGHDKMYWYQQDPGMELHLIHYSYGVNSTEKGDLSSESTVSRIRTEHFPLTLESARPSHTSQYLCASSQMREQGAITGYNEQFFGPGTRLTVL.

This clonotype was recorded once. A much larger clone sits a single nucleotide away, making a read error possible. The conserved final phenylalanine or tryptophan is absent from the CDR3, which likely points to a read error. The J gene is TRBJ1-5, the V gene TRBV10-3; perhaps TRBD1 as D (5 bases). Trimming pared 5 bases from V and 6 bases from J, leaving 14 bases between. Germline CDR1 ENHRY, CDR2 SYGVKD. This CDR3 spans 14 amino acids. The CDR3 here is CAISIRDDSQPQHV. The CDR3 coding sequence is TGTGCCATCAGTATCCGGGACGACAGTCAGCCCCAGCATGTT.

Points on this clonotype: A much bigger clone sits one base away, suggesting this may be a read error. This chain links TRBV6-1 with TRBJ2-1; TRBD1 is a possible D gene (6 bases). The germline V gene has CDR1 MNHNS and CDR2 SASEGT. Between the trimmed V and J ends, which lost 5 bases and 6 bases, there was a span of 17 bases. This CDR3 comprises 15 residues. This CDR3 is CASSLQGYRSNEQFF. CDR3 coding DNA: TGTGCCAGCAGTCTACAGGGCTATAGGAGCAATGAGCAGTTCTTC.

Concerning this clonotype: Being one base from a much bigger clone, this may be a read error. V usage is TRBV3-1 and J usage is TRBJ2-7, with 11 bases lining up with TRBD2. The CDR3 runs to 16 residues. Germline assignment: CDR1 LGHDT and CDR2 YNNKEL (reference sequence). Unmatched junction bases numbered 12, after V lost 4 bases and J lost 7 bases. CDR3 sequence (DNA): TGTGCCAGCAGCCCTTTAGCGGGAGGGATCTACAATGAGCAGTACTTC. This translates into CASSPLAGGIYNEQYF.

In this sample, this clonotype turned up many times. CDR3 loop: CASRGTGQVNTEAFF. For the CDR3, the DNA is TGTGCCAGCAGGGGGACAGGCCAAGTGAACACTGAAGCTTTCTTT. This sequence joins TRBV5-5 and TRBJ1-1; TRBD1 matches at 8 bases. Trimming removed 5 bases from V and 0 bases from J; junction bases left unmatched: 6. There are 15 residues in the CDR3. The germline V gene has CDR1 SGHKS and CDR2 YYEKEE (reference sequence).

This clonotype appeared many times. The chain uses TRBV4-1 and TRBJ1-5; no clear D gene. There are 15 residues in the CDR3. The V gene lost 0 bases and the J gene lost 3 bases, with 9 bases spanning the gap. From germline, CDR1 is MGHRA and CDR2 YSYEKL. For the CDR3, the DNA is TGCGCCAGCAGCCAAGATGGTAAGAACAATCAGCCCCAGCATTTT. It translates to CASSQDGKNNQPQHF.

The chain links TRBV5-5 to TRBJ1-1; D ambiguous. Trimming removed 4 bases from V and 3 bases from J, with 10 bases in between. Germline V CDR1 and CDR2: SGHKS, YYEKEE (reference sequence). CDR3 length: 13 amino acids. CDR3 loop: CASSAEWDTEAFF. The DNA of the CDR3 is TGTGCCAGCAGCGCGGAATGGGACACTGAAGCTTTCTTT.

CDR3 sequence: CASTETPSTGTQYF. CDR3 sequence (DNA): TGCGCCAGCACCGAGACCCCTAGCACAGGTACGCAGTACTTC. The V call is TRBV5-1, the J call TRBJ2-5, with D possibly being TRBD1 or TRBD2 (5 bases each). Per the germline V gene, CDR1 is SGHRS and CDR2 is YFSETQ. The CDR3 runs 14 residues. V gave up 6 bases and J gave up 11 bases, with 23 bases separating them.